This T cell receptor beta chain is from a study of cytomegalovirus exposure and HLA in healthy donors. Regarding the study as a whole: In an earlier analysis, most TCR beta V segments were productive about 87% or about 30% of the time.

PCR used 60 Vbeta primers and 13 Jbeta primers. The protocol was immunoSEQ multiplex PCR, while the TCRdb copy is restricted to in-frame clones and leaves out a portion. The profile shows over 200,000 clones, approximately 84% of them singletons. About this clone: The antigen is unknown.

This CDR3 comprises 14 residues. Germline V CDR1 and CDR2: MNHEY, SVGAGI. V lost 6 bases, J lost 4 bases, and 16 bases lay in between. The chain joins TRBV6-5 to TRBJ2-7, with D perhaps TRBD1 (5 bases). The TCR comes from a woman between 35 and 50 years old in good health and CMV-seronegative. The specimen was PBMCs. The CDR3 coding sequence is TGTGCCAGCAGGCCGACAGTTGGCGTATACGAGCAGTACTTC. Its translation is CASRPTVGVYEQYF.